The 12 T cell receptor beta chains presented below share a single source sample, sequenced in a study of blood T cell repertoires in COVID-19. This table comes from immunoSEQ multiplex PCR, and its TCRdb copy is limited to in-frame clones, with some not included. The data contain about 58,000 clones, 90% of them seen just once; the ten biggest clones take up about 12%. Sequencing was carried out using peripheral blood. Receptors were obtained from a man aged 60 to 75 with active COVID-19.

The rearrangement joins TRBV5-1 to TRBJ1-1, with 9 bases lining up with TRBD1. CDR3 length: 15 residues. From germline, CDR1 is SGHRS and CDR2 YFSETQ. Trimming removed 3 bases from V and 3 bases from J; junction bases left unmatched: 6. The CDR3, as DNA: TGCGCCAGCAGCTACCGGACAGGGGCAGACACTGAAGCTTTCTTT. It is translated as CASSYRTGADTEAFF.

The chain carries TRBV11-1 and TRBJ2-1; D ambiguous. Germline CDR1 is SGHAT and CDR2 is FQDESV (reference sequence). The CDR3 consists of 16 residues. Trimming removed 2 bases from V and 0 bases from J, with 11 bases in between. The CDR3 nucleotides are TGTGCCAGCAGCTTAACAGCTTTGGGCTCCTACAATGAGCAGTTCTTC. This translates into CASSLTALGSYNEQFF.

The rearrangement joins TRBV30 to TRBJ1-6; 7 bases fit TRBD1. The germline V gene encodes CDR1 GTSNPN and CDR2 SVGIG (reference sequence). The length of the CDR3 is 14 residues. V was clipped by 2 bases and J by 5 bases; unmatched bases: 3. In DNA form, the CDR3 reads TGTGCCTGGAGTCGAGGACAGGATAATTCACCCCTCCACTTT. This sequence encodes CAWSRGQDNSPLHF.

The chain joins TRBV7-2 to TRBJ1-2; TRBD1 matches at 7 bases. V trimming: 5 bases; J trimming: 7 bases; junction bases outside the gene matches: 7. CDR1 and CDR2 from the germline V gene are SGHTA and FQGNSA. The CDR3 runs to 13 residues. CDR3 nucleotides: TGTGCCAGCAGCAGGACGGGACAGAGTGGCTACACCTTC. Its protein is CASSRTGQSGYTF.

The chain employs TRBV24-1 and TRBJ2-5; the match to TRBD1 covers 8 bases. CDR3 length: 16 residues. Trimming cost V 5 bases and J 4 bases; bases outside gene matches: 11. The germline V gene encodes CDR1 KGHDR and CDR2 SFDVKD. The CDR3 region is CATSGREDRALETQYF. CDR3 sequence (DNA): TGTGCCACCAGTGGTAGGGAGGACAGGGCGCTAGAGACCCAGTACTTC.

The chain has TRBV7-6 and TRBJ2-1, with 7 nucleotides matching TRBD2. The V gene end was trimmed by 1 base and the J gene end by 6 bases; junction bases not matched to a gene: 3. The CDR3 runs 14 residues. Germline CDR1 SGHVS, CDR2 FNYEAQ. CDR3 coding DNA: TGTGCCAGCAGCTTAGGCGGGAGATTCAATGAGCAGTTCTTC. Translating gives CASSLGGRFNEQFF.

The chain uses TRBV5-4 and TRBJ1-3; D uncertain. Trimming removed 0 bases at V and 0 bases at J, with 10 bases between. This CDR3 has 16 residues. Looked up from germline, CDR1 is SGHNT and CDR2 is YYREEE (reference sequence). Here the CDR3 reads CASSLDMLNSGNTIYF. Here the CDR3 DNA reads TGTGCCAGCAGCTTGGACATGCTGAACTCTGGAAACACCATATATTTT.

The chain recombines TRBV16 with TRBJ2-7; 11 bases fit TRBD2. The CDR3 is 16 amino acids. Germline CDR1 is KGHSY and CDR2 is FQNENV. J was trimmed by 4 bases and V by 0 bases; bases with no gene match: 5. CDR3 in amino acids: CASSQSGRLAGYEQYF. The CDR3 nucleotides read TGTGCCAGCAGCCAATCGGGTCGACTAGCGGGGTACGAGCAGTACTTC.

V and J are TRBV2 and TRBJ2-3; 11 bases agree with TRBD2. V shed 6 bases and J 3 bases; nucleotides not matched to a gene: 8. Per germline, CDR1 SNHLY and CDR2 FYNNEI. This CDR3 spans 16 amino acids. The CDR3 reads CASSHSSGRATDTQYF. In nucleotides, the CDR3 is TGTGCCAGCAGCCACAGTAGCGGGAGGGCAACAGATACGCAGTATTTT.

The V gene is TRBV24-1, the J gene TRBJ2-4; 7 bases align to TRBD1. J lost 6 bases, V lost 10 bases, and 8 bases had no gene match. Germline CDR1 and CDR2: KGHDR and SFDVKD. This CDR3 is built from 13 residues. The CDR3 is CATSGQDRNIQYF. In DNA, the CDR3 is TGTGCCACGAGCGGACAGGACAGAAACATTCAGTACTTC.

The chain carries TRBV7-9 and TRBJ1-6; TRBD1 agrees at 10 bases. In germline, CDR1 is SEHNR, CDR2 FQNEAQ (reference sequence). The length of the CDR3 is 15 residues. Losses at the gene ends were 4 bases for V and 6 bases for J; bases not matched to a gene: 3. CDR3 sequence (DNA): TGTGCCAGCAGCTCCGGGACAGGGGTTAATTCACCCCTCCACTTT. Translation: CASSSGTGVNSPLHF.

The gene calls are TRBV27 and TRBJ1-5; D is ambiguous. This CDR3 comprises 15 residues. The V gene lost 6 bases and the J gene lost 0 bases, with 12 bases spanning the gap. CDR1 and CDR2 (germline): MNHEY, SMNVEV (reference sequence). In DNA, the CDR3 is TGTGCCAGCAGCCTCTTGGCTTATAGCAATCAGCCCCAGCATTTT. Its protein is CASSLLAYSNQPQHF.